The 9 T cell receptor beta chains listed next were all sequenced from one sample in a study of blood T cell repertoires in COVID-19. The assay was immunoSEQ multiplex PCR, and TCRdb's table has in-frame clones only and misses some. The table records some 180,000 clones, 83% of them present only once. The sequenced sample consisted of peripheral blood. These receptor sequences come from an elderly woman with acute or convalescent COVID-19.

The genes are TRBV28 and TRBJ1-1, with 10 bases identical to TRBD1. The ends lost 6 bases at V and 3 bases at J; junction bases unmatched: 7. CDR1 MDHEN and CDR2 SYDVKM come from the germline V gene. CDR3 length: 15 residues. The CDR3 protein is CASRGTGVIYTEAFF. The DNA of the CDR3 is TGTGCCAGCAGGGGGACAGGGGTTATATACACTGAAGCTTTCTTT.

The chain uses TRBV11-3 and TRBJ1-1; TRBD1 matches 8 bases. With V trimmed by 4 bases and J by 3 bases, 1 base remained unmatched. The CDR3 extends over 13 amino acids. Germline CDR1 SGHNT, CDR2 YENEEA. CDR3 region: CASSSTGDTEAFF. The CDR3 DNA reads TGTGCCAGCAGCTCGACAGGGGACACTGAAGCTTTCTTT. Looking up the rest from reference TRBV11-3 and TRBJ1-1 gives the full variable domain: EAGVVQSPRYKIIEKKQPVAFWCNPISGHNTLYWYLQNLGQGPELLIRYENEEAVDDSQLPKDRFSAERLKGVDSTLKIQPAELGDSAVYLCASSSTGDTEAFFGQGTRLTVV.

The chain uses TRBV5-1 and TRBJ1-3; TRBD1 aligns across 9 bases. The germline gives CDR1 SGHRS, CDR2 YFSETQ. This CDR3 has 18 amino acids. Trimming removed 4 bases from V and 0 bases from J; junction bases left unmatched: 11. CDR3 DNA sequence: TGCGCCAGCAGCCCCCGCGTTGGGACAGGGTCCTCTGGAAACACCATATATTTT. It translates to CASSPRVGTGSSGNTIYF.

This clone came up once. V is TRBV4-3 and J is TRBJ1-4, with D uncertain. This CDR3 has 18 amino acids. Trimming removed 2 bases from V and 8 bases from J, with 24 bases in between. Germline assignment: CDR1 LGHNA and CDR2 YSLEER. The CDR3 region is CASSQHGPRRGSVEKLFF. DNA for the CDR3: TGCGCCAGCAGCCAACACGGACCGAGGCGAGGGAGTGTGGAAAAACTGTTTTTT.

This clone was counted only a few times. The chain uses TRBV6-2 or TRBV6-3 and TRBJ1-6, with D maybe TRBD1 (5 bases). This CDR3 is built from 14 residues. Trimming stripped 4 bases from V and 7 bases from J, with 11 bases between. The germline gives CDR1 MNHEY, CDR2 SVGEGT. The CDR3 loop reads CASSFRQRNSPLHF. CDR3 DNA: TGTGCCAGCAGTTTCCGACAGAGAAATTCACCCCTCCACTTT.

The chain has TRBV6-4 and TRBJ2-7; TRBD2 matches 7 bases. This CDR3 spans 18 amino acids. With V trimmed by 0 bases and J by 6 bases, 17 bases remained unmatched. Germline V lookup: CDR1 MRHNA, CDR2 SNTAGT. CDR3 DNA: TGTGCCAGCAGTGACTCGACGGGTTGCAGGGAGGGCCCTCTCGAGCAGTACTTC. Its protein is CASSDSTGCREGPLEQYF.

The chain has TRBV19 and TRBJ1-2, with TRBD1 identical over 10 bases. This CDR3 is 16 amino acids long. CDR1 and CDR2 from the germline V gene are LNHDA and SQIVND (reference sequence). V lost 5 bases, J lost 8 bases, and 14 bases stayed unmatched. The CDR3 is CASSLGGGTGEKGYTF. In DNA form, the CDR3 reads TGTGCCAGTAGTCTCGGAGGAGGGACAGGGGAAAAGGGCTACACCTTC.

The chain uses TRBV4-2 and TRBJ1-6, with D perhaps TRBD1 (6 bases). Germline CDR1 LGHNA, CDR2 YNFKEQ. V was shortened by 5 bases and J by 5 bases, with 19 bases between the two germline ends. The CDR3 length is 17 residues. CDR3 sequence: CASSEKIAAGDNSPLHF. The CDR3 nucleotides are TGTGCCAGCAGCGAAAAGATCGCCGCAGGGGATAATTCACCCCTCCACTTT.

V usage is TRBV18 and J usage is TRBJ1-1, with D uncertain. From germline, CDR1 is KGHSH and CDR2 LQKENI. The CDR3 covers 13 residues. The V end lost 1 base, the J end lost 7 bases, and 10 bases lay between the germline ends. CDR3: CASSPRGLDEAFF. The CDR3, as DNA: TGTGCCAGCTCACCACGAGGATTGGATGAAGCTTTCTTT.